Detailed here is one T cell receptor (beta chain). Its antigen is as yet unknown. This entry comes from a study of beta chain features in type 1 diabetes. Points from the study as a whole: TCRB CDR3s from Type 1 diabetes patients were moderately but significantly shorter in all four CD4+ subsets. Type 1 diabetes patients had VDJ junctions that carried fewer insertions and more deletions.

One heparinised draw, averaging approximately 120 mL, was taken per donor. Expressed TCRB transcripts were sequenced after all isolated RNA was converted to cDNA. Repertoires were generated with immunoSEQ multiplex PCR, while TCRdb's copy carries only in-frame clones and drops some. The data show approximately 52,000 clones, around 60% seen once. The source of this sequence is a woman aged 25 to 39 with type 1 diabetes. Sequenced: stem cell memory CD4+ T cells from blood.

In DNA, the CDR3 is TGTGCCAGCAGCCTAAGAGAGGGGACTCTTTCCTACAATGAGCAGTTCTTC. Protein product: CASSLREGTLSYNEQFF. This chain connects TRBV9 to TRBJ2-1; D perhaps matches TRBD2 (6 bases). V shed 4 bases and J shed 1 base, with 18 bases lying between them. Germline values: CDR1 SGDLS, CDR2 YYNGEE. CDR3 length: 17 residues.